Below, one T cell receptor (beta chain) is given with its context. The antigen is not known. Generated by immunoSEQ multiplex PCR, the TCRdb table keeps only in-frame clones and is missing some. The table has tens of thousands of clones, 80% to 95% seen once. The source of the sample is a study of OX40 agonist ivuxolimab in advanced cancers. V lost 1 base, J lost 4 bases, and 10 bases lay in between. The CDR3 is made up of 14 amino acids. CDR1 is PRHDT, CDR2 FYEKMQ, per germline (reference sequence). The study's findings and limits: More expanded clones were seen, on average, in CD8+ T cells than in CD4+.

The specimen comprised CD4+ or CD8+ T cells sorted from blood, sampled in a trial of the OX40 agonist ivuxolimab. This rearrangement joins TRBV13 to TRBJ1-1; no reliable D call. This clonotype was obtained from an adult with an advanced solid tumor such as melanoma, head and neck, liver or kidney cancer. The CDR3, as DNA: TGTGCCAGCAGCTTAGCACAGATGGGCACTGAAGCTTTCTTT. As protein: CASSLAQMGTEAFF.